Listed here are 10 T cell receptor beta chains from one sample, sequenced in a study of T cells in Graves' hyperthyroidism and ophthalmopathy. TCR beta CDR3 sequences were amplified from RNA transcripts. The HTBI primer set was used in a first-round RT-PCR of the TCR CDR3. TCRdb analysed the multiplex PCR reads with MiXCR anew, one entry per CDR3 protein. The sample carries more than 350,000 distinct CDR3 sequences, roughly 15% recorded once. Sample: blood. The receptor set was obtained from an older woman with Graves' ophthalmopathy.

This clonotype turned up a few times. The rearrangement joins TRBV28 to TRBJ1-2; no definite D call. Per the germline V gene, CDR1 is MDHEN and CDR2 is SYDVKM. Trimming took off 4 bases at V and 6 bases at J, with 15 bases between the two ends. This CDR3 comprises 14 residues. The CDR3 DNA is TGTGCCAGCAGTTCCTCAAACGCTGGCCATGGCTACACCTTC. Translation gives CASSSSNAGHGYTF.

V usage is TRBV7-9 and J usage is TRBJ2-3, with TRBD2 matching 10 bases. V trimming: 5 bases; J trimming: 1 base; junction bases outside the gene matches: 6. Germline V CDR1 and CDR2: SEHNR, FQNEAQ (reference sequence). The CDR3 covers 16 residues. The CDR3 loop reads CASSTKLAGRTDTQYF. The CDR3 DNA reads as TGTGCCAGCAGCACCAAACTAGCGGGGCGCACAGATACGCAGTATTTT.

This clonotype appeared a few times. The chain uses TRBV5-1 and TRBJ1-1, with 12 bases that match TRBD1. Germline CDR1 is SGHRS and CDR2 is YFSETQ. The V segment lost 4 bases and the J segment 4 bases; nucleotides outside the gene matches: 5. This CDR3 contains 15 residues. The CDR3 region is CASSPGQGAVTEAFF. Here the CDR3 DNA reads TGCGCCAGCAGCCCGGGACAGGGGGCAGTCACTGAAGCTTTCTTT.

This clonotype showed up many times. This chain connects TRBV20-1 to TRBJ1-5; possible D gene TRBD1, 6 bases. Germline CDR1 DFQATT, CDR2 SNEGSKA (reference sequence). The CDR3 is 17 amino acids. Trimming stripped 6 bases from V and 6 bases from J, with 27 bases between. In DNA form, the CDR3 reads TGCAGTGCAAGCGGGACATCATATATGGAATGGACTCAGCCCCAGCATTTT. Encoded protein: CSASGTSYMEWTQPQHF.

The chain carries TRBV5-8 and TRBJ1-2; 9 bases are shared with TRBD1. This CDR3 is 14 amino acids long. The V and J ends lost 4 bases and 3 bases, in that order; junction bases with no gene match: 4. CDR1 SGHTS and CDR2 YDEGEE come from the germline V gene. The CDR3 nucleotides read TGTGCCAGCAGCATGGGACAGGGAGACTATGGCTACACCTTC. This sequence encodes CASSMGQGDYGYTF.

The rearrangement links TRBV29-1 to TRBJ2-1; 14 bases map to TRBD2. Germline CDR1 SQVTM, CDR2 ANQGSEA. V trimming: 6 bases; J trimming: 3 bases; junction bases outside the gene matches: 7. The CDR3 runs to 16 residues. Here the CDR3 reads CSVKGGLAGGYNEQFF. The CDR3 nucleotides read TGCAGCGTCAAAGGCGGACTAGCGGGAGGCTACAATGAGCAGTTCTTC.

This clonotype was seen more than once but under ten times. The chain has TRBV5-1 and TRBJ2-1, with D possibly TRBD1 on 6 matching bases. This CDR3 spans 14 amino acids. Germline V gene lookup returns CDR1 SGHRS and CDR2 YFSETQ. Trimming removed 0 bases from V and 10 bases from J, with 14 bases in between. DNA of the CDR3: TGCGCCAGCAGCTTGGACAGGGTTGAAGGCGAGCAGTTCTTC. Protein: CASSLDRVEGEQFF.

The sample holds many counts of this clonotype. This chain uses TRBV19 with TRBJ1-5, with a possible D match to TRBD1 (5 bases). The CDR3 covers 15 residues. CDR1 and CDR2 (germline): LNHDA, SQIVND (reference sequence). V was trimmed by 5 bases and J by 9 bases, leaving 20 bases between them. The CDR3 is CASSETGTGGPPQHF. The CDR3 DNA is TGTGCCAGTAGTGAAACCGGGACGGGCGGGCCGCCCCAGCATTTT.

This clonotype has more than one count but fewer than ten. The rearrangement links TRBV7-9 to TRBJ2-1; D is ambiguous. With 5 bases removed from V and 5 bases from J, the gap between germline ends came to 13 bases. In germline, CDR1 is SEHNR, CDR2 FQNEAQ (reference sequence). The CDR3 totals 14 residues. The CDR3 protein is CASSPGLVDNEQFF. As DNA, the CDR3 is TGTGCCAGCAGCCCCGGGTTAGTGGACAATGAGCAGTTCTTC.

This clonotype has only a few counts. The V call is TRBV20-1, the J call TRBJ2-7; D is undetermined. Germline CDR1 and CDR2: DFQATT and SNEGSKA (reference sequence). The CDR3 length is 14 residues. The germline V and J ends were trimmed by 0 bases and 5 bases, with 14 bases remaining between them. CDR3 bases: TGCAGTGCTAGAGATCCAAGAGGATCCCACGAGCAGTACTTC. As protein: CSARDPRGSHEQYF.